The text below deals with one T cell receptor (beta chain). Its antigen is unknown. Germline assignment: CDR1 KGHSH and CDR2 LQKENI. Unmatched junction bases numbered 1, after V lost 2 bases and J lost 5 bases. The CDR3 is 13 amino acids. The sample originates from a study of cytomegalovirus exposure and HLA in healthy donors. Study-level results: Presence/absence analyses assumed roughly uniform sequencing depth across donors, which may not hold. Analyzed later, most CMV-associated TCR beta chains appeared HLA-restricted.

Amplification used 60 Vbeta primers and 13 Jbeta primers. The assay was immunoSEQ multiplex PCR, and TCRdb's table has in-frame clones only and misses some. The sample lists 170,000 or so clones, less than 85% occurring once. The source of this sequence is a boy younger than 18 in good health and CMV-seronegative. The sequenced sample consisted of PBMCs. The V gene is TRBV18, the J gene TRBJ2-7, with TRBD1 identical over 9 bases. The CDR3 DNA reads TGTGCCAGCTCACCAGGGACAGGGAACGAGCAGTACTTC. Protein product: CASSPGTGNEQYF.